These 2 T cell receptor beta chains were all obtained from the same sample, sequenced in a study of cytomegalovirus exposure and HLA in healthy donors. Researchers ran the PCR with 60 Vbeta and 13 Jbeta primers. The method was immunoSEQ multiplex PCR; TCRdb's version includes in-frame clones alone and lacks a portion of them. The sample holds over 100,000 clones, 9.5% to 13% seen once. The sample taken for sequencing was PBMCs. The receptors stem from a man between 35 and 55 years old in good health and CMV-seropositive.

This clone was counted a few times. The chain uses TRBV4-1 and TRBJ1-2; a weak D match, TRBD1 (5 bases). Trimming took off 0 bases at V and 6 bases at J, with 14 bases between the two ends. The germline V gene has CDR1 MGHRA and CDR2 YSYEKL. The CDR3 extends over 15 amino acids. The CDR3 nucleotides are TGCGCCAGCAGCCAAGATTCTTCCAGGGCTAATGGCTACACCTTC. Its protein is CASSQDSSRANGYTF.

The chain uses TRBV4-1 and TRBJ2-2; 10 nucleotides line up with TRBD2. Trimming took 1 base from V and 6 from J; bases not matched to a gene: 5. The CDR3 runs to 16 residues. Per germline, CDR1 MGHRA and CDR2 YSYEKL. CDR3 sequence: CASSQVLAGVPGELFF. As DNA, the CDR3 is TGCGCCAGCAGCCAAGTCCTAGCGGGAGTCCCCGGGGAGCTGTTTTTT.